Listed here is a single T cell receptor beta chain. CDR1 is SNHLY, CDR2 FYNNEI, per germline. The CDR3 totals 13 residues. V lost 6 bases, J lost 3 bases, and 12 bases lay in between. The data derive from a study of technical replicates of blood from a few donors. The protocol was immunoSEQ multiplex PCR, while the TCRdb copy is restricted to in-frame clones and leaves out a portion. The sample has fewer than 70,000 clones, 86% seen once. J is TRBJ2-7 and V is TRBV2, with unresolved D. Sequencing was done on a sample of PBMCs. The receptor was derived from a human donor in good health. Some clones in this sample may be carry-over from other donors' samples. CDR3 in amino acids: CASRALPYYEQYF. The CDR3 DNA reads as TGTGCCAGCAGGGCCCTTCCGTACTACGAGCAGTACTTC.